The present TCR beta chain was sequenced within a study of CD8 T cells in Susac syndrome. The germline CDR1 and CDR2 sequences are LGHNA and YSLEER. Unmatched junction bases numbered 13, after V lost 3 bases and J lost 7 bases. CDR3 length: 16 amino acids. RNA totalling roughly 0.45 to 1 ug underwent reverse transcription with random hexamers. TCRdb called the immunoSEQ multiplex PCR reads again in MiXCR, with one record for every CDR3 protein. The data show 100,000 to 150,000 distinct CDR3 sequences, 90% to 95% seen once. This clonotype was observed a handful of times. The clonotype originates from a human donor with Susac syndrome. The chain has TRBV4-3 and TRBJ2-5; TRBD2 agrees at 8 bases. Sequencing was performed on CD8+ T cells from PBMCs. The CDR3 here is CASSQVKGGGFGTQYF. The CDR3 region has the DNA TGCGCCAGCAGCCAGGTTAAGGGCGGGGGGTTCGGGACCCAGTACTTC.